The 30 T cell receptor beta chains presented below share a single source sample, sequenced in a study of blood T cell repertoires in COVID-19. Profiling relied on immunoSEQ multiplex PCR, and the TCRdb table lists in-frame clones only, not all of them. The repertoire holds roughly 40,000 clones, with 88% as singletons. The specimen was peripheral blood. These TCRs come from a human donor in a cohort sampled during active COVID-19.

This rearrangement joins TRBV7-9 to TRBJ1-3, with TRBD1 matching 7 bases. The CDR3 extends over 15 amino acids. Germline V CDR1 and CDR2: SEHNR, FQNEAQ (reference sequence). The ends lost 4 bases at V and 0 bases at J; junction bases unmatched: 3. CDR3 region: CASSSQGSSGNTIYF. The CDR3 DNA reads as TGTGCCAGCAGCTCACAGGGGAGCTCTGGAAACACCATATATTTT.

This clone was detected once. Here the CDR3 reads CASSEGTGFEKLFF. The DNA of the CDR3 is TGTGCCAGCAGTGAAGGGACAGGGTTTGAAAAACTGTTTTTT. V usage is TRBV6-1 and J usage is TRBJ1-4; 8 bases map to TRBD1. V gave up 1 base and J gave up 7 bases; unmatched junction bases: 2. The CDR3 spans 14 residues. In germline, CDR1 is MNHNS, CDR2 SASEGT.

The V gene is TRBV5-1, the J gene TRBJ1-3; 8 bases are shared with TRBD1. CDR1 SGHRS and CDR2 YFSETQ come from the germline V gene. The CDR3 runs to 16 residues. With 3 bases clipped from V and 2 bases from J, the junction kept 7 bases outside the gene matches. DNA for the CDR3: TGCGCCAGCAGCTCACAATCACAGGGGGCTGGAAACACCATATATTTT. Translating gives CASSSQSQGAGNTIYF.

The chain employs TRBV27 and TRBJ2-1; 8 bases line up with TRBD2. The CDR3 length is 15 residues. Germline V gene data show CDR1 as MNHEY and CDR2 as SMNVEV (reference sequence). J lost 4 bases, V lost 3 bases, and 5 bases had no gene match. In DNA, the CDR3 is TGTGCCAGCAGTTTTGGGACTAGGGGGTACAATGAGCAGTTCTTC. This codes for CASSFGTRGYNEQFF.

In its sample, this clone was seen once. The CDR3 spells CASSQDDRGLYGYTF. The CDR3 DNA is TGCGCCAGCAGCCAAGACGACAGGGGGCTTTACGGCTACACCTTC. The chain employs TRBV4-1 and TRBJ1-2; 10 bases match TRBD1. The CDR3 covers 15 residues. Germline CDR1 MGHRA, CDR2 YSYEKL. J lost 8 bases, V lost 0 bases, and 6 bases had no gene match.

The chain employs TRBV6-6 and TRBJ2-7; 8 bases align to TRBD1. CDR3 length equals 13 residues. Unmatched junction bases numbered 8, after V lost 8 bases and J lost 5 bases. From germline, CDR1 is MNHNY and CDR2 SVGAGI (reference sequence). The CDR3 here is CASRDRSIHEQYF. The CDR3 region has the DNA TGTGCCAGCCGGGACAGGAGTATCCACGAGCAGTACTTC.

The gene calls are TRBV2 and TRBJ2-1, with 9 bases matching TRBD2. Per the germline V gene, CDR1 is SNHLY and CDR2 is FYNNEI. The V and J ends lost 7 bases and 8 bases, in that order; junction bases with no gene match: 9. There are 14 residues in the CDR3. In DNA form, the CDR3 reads TGTGCCAGCAAGGGGACTAGCAAGAGGGATGAGCAGTTCTTC. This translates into CASKGTSKRDEQFF.

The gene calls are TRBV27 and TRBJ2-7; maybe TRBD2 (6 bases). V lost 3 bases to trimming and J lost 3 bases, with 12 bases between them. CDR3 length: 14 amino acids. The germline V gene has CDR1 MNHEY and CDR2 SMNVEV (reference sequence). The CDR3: CASSLSGGNYEQYF. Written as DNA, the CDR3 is TGTGCCAGCAGTTTGTCGGGCGGGAACTACGAGCAGTACTTC.

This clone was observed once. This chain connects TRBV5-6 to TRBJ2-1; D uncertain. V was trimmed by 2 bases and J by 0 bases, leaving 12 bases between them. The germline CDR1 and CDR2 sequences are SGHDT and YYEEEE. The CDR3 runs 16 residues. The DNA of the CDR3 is TGTGCCAGCAGCTTACCTAGATTAAGCTCCTACAATGAGCAGTTCTTC. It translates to CASSLPRLSSYNEQFF.

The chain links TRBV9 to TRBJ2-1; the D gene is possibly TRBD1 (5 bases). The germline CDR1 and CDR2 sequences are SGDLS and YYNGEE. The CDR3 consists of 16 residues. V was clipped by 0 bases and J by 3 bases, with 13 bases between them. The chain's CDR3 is CASSVDRGGFYNEQFF. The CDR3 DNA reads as TGTGCCAGCAGCGTAGATAGGGGTGGGTTCTACAATGAGCAGTTCTTC.

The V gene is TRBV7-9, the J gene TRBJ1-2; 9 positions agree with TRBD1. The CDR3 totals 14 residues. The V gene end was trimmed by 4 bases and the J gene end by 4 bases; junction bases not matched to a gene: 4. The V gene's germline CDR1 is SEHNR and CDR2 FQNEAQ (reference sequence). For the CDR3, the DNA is TGTGCCAGCAGCTACACGGGACAGGGCTATGGCTACACCTTC. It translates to CASSYTGQGYGYTF.

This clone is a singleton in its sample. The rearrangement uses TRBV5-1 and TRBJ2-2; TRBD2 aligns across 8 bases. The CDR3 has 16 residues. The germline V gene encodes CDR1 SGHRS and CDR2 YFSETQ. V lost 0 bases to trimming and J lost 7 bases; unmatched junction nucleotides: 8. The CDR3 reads CASSLAAGERSGELFF. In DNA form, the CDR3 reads TGCGCCAGCAGCTTGGCAGCGGGAGAACGGAGCGGGGAGCTGTTTTTT.

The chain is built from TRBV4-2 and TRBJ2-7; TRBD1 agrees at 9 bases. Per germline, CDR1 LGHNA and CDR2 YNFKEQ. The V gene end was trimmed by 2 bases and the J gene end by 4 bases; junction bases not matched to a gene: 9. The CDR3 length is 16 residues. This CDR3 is CASSQLTGTGRYEQYF. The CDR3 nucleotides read TGTGCCAGCAGCCAACTTACCGGGACAGGGAGATACGAGCAGTACTTC.

CDR3 region: CASSLSGREQYF. CDR3 nucleotide sequence: TGTGCCAGCAGTCTTAGCGGGAGAGAGCAGTACTTC. The chain recombines TRBV6-5 with TRBJ2-7, with 9 bases matching TRBD2. The CDR3 loop spans 12 amino acids. CDR1 is MNHEY and CDR2 is SVGAGI in the germline V gene. V dropped 5 bases and J dropped 7; count of bases not matched to a gene: 3.

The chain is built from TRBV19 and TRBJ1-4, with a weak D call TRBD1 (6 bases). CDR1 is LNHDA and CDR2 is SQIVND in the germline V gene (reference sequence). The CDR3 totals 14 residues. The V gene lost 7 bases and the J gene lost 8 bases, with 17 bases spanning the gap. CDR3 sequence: CASTPGHGVEKLFF. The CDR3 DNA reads TGTGCCAGTACTCCGGGACATGGTGTCGAAAAACTGTTTTTT. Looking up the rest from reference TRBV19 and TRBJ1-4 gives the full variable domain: DGGITQSPKYLFRKEGQNVTLSCEQNLNHDAMYWYRQDPGQGLRLIYYSQIVNDFQKGDIAEGYSVSREKKESFPLTVTSAQKNPTAFYLCASTPGHGVEKLFFGSGTQLSVL.

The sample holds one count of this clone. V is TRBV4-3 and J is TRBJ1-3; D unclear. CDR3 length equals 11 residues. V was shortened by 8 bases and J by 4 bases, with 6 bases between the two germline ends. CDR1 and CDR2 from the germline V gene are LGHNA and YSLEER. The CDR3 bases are TGCGCCAGCCTCCCGGGAAACACCATATATTTT. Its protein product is CASLPGNTIYF.

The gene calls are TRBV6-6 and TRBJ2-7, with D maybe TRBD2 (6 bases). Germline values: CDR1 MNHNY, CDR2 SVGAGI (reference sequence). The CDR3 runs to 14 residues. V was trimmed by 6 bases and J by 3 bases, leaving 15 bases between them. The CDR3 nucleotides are TGTGCCAGCAGGAAACCTGGAGGGAGCTACGAGCAGTACTTC. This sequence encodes CASRKPGGSYEQYF.

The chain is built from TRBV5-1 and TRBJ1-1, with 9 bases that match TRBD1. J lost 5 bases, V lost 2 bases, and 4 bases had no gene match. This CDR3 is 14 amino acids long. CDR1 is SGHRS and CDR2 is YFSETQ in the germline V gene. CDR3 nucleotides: TGCGCCAGCAGCTTCTTGACAGGGGGGACTGAAGCTTTCTTT. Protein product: CASSFLTGGTEAFF.

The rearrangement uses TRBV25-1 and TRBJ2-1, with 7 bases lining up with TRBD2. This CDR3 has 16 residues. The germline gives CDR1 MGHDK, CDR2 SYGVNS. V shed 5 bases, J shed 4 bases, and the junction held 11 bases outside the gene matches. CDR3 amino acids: CASSRFGGDLYNEQFF. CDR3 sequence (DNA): TGTGCCAGCAGTCGGTTTGGGGGGGACCTGTACAATGAGCAGTTCTTC.

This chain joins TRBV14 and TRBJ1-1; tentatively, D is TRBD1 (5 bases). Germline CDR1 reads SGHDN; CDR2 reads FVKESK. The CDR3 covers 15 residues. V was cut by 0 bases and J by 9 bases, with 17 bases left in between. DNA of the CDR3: TGTGCCAGCAGCCAAGATGTACACGCAGGGCGTCAAGCTTTCTTT. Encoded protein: CASSQDVHAGRQAFF.

This CDR3 is CASSRTRWDTQYF. The CDR3 nucleotides are TGTGCCAGCAGTCGGACTAGGTGGGATACGCAGTATTTT. The J gene is TRBJ2-3, the V gene TRBV6-2 or TRBV6-3; 7 nucleotides match TRBD2. The CDR3 loop spans 13 amino acids. Per the germline V gene, CDR1 is MNHEY and CDR2 is SVGEGT. The trim removed 5 bases at V and 6 bases at J, leaving 5 bases unmatched.

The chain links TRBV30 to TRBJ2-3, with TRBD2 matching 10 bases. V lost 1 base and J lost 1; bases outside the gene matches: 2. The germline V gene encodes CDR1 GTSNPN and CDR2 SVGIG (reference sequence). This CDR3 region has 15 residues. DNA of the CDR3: TGTGCCTGGAGTGCCGGGACTAGCGGCACAGATACGCAGTATTTT. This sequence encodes CAWSAGTSGTDTQYF.

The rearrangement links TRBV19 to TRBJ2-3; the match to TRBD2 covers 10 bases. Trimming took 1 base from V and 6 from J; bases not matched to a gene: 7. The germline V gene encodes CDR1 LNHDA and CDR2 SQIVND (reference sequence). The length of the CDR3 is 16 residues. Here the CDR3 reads CASSIGSAGGPDTQYF. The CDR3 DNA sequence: TGTGCCAGTAGTATAGGATCAGCGGGGGGGCCTGATACGCAGTATTTT.

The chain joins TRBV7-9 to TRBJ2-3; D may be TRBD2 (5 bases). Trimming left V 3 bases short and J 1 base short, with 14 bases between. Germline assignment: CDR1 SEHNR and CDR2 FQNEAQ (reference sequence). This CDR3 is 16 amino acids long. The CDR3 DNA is TGTGCCAGCAGCTTGGGAGTGGGAAAGGGCACAGATACGCAGTATTTT. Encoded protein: CASSLGVGKGTDTQYF. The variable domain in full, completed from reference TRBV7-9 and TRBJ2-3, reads DTGVSQNPRHKITKRGQNVTFRCDPISEHNRLYWYRQTLGQGPEFLTYFQNEAQLEKSRLLSDRFSAERPKGSFSTLEIQRTEQGDSAMYLCASSLGVGKGTDTQYFGPGTRLTVL.

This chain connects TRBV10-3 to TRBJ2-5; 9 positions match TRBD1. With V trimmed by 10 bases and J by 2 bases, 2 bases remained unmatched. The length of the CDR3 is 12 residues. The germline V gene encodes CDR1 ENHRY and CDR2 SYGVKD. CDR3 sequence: CATGQGQETQYF. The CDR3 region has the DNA TGTGCCACTGGACAGGGGCAAGAGACCCAGTACTTC.

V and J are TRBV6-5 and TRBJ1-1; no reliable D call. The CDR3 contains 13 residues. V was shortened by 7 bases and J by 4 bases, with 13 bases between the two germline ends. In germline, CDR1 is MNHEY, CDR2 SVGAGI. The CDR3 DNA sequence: TGTGCCAGCACCCTTGGACGGGGCACTGAAGCTTTCTTT. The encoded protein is CASTLGRGTEAFF.

The CDR3 is CASTRPTSGSTDTQYF. In DNA, the CDR3 is TGTGCCAGCACCCGGCCGACTAGCGGGAGTACAGATACGCAGTATTTT. The V and J genes are TRBV2 and TRBJ2-3; 12 positions agree with TRBD2. V shed 7 bases, J shed 3 bases, and the junction held 8 bases outside the gene matches. The CDR3 length is 16 residues. Germline-derived CDR1 and CDR2 are SNHLY and FYNNEI.

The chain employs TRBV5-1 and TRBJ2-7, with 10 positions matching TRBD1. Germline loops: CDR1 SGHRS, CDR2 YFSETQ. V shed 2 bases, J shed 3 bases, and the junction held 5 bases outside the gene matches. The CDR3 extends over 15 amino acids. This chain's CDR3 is CASSLGQGVGYEQYF. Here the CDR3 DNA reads TGCGCCAGCAGCTTAGGACAGGGGGTCGGCTACGAGCAGTACTTC.

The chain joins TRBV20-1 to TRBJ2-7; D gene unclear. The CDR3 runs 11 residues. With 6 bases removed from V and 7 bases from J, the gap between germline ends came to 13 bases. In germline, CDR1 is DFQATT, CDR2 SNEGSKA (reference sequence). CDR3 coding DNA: TGCAGTGCCCGGCATTCGACAGAGCAGTACTTC. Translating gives CSARHSTEQYF.

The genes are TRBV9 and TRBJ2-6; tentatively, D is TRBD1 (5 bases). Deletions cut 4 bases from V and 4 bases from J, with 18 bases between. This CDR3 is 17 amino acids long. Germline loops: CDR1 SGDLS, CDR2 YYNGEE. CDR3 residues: CASSPLAGNLGANVLTF. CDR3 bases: TGTGCCAGCAGCCCCCTGGCAGGGAACTTGGGGGCCAACGTCCTGACTTTC. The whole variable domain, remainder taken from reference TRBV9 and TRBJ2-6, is DSGVTQTPKHLITATGQRVTLRCSPRSGDLSVYWYQQSLDQGLQFLIQYYNGEERAKGNILERFSAQQFPDLHSELNLSSLELGDSALYFCASSPLAGNLGANVLTFGAGSRLTVL.